This TCR beta chain originates from a study of T cells in Graves' hyperthyroidism and ophthalmopathy. Study-level background: Once the initial diagnosis was made, peripheral blood was obtained before any treatment.

This clonotype has a count of ten or more. Its specificity is not known. Researchers amplified the TCR beta CDR3 regions from RNA transcripts. First-round RT-PCR with HTBI primers amplified the TCR CDR3 region. One entry per CDR3 protein, called by TCRdb with MiXCR from the multiplex PCR reads. The sample holds approximately 610,000 distinct CDR3 sequences, 14% to 15% seen once. Overall study results and limits: Classification by a 13 V-J model distinguished ophthalmopathy from stable hyperthyroidism. A median about 7 months before onset, the model predicted ophthalmopathy.

The CDR3 loop spans 15 amino acids. V was clipped by 1 base and J by 5 bases, with 14 bases between them. Using roughly 9.4 ml of fresh peripheral blood, PBMCs were prepared. The TCR sequence derives from a woman in her forties with Graves' ophthalmopathy. Sequencing was performed on blood. The rearrangement joins TRBV12-3 or TRBV12-4 to TRBJ2-5; D remains ambiguous. CDR3 coding DNA: TGTGCCAGCAGTTTAGAAGACGGGTGGTGGGAGACCCAGTACTTC. It is translated as CASSLEDGWWETQYF.